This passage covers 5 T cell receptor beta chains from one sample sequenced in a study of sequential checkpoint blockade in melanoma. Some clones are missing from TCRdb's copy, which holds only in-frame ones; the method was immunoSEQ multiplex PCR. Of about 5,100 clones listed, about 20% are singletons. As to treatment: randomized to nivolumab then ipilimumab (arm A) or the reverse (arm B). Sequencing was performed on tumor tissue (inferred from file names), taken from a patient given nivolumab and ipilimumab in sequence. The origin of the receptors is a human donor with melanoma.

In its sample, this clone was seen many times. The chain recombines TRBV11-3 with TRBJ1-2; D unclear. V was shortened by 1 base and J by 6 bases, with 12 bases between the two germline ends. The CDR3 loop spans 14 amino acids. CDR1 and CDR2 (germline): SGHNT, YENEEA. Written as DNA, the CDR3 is TGTGCCAGCAGCTTAGGGCTAGGGCAGCATGGCTACACCTTC. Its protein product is CASSLGLGQHGYTF.

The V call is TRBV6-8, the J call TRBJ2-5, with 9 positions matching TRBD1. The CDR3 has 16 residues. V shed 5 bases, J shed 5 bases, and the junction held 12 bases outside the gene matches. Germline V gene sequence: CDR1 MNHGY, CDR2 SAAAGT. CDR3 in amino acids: CASSRPGTGRGETQYF. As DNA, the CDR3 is TGTGCCAGCAGTCGTCCCGGGACAGGGAGGGGGGAGACCCAGTACTTC.

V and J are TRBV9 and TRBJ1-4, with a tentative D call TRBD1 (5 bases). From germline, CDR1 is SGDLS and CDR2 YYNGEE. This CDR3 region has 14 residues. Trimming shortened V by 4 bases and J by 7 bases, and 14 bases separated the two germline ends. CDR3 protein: CASSRDSWGEKLFF. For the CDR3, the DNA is TGTGCCAGCAGCCGCGACAGTTGGGGTGAAAAACTGTTTTTT.

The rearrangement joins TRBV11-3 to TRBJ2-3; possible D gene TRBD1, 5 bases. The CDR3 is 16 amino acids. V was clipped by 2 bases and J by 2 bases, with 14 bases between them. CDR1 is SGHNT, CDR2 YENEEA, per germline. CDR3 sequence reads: CASSLIVTVVTDTQYF. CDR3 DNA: TGTGCCAGCAGCTTAATTGTGACAGTTGTCACAGATACGCAGTATTTT.

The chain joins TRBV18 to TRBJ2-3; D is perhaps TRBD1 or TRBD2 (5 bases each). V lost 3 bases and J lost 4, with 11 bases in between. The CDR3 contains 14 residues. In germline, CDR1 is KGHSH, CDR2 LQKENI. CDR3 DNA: TGTGCCAGCTCACCTACCGGGACCCCAGATACGCAGTATTTT. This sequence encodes CASSPTGTPDTQYF.